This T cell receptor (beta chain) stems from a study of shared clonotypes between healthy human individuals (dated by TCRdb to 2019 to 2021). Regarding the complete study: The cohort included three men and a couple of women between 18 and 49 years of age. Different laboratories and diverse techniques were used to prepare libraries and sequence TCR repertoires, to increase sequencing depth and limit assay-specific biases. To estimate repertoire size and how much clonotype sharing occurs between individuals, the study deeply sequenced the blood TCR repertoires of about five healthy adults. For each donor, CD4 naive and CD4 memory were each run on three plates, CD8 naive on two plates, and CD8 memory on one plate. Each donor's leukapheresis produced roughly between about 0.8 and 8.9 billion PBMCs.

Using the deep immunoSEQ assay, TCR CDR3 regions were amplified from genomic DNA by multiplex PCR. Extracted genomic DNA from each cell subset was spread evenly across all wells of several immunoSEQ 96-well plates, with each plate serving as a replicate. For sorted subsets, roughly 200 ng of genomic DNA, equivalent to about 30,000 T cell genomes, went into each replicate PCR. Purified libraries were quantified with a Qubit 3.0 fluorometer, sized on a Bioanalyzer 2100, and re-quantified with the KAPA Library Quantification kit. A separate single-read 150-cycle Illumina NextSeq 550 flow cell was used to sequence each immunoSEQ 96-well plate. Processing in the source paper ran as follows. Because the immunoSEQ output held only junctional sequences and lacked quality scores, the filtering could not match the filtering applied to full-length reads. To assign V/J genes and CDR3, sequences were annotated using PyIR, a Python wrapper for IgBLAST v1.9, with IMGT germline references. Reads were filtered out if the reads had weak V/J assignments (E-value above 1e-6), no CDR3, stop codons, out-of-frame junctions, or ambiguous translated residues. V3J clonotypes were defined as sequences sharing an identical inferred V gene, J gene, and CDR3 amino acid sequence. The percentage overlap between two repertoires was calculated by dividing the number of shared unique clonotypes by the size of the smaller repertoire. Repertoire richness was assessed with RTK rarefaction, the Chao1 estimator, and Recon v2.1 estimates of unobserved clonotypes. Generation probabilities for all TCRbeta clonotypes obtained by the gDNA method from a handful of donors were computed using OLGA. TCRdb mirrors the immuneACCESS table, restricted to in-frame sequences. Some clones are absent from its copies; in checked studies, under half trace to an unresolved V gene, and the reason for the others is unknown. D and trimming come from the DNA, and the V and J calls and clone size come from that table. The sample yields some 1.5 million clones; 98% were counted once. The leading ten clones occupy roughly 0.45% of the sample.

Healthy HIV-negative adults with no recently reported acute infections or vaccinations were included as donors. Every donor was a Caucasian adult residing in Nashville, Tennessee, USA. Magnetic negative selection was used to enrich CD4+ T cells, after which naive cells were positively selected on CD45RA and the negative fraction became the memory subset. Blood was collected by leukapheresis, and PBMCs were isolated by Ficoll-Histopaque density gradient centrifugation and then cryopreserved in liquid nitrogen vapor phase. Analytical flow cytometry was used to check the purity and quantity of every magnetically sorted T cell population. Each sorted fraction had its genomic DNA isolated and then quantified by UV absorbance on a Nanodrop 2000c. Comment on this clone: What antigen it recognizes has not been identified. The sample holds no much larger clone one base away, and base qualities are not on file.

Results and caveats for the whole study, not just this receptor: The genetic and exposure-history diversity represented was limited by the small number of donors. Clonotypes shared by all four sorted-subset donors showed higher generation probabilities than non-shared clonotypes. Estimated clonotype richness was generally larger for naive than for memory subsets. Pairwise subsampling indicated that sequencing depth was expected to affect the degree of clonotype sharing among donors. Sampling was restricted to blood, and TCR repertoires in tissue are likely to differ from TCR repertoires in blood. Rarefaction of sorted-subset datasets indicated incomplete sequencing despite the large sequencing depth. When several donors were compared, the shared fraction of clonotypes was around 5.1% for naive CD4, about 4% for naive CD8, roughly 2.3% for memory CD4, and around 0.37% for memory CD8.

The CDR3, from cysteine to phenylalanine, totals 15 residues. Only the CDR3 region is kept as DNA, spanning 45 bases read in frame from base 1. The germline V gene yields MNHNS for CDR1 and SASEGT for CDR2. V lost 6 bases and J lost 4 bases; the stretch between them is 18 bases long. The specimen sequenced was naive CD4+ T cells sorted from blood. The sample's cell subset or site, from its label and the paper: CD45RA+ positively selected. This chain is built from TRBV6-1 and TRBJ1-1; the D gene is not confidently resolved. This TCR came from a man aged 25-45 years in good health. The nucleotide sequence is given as TGTGCCAGCAGCAGAAATTGGAGGTTCGGCACTGAAGCTTTCTTT. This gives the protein CASSRNWRFGTEAFF.